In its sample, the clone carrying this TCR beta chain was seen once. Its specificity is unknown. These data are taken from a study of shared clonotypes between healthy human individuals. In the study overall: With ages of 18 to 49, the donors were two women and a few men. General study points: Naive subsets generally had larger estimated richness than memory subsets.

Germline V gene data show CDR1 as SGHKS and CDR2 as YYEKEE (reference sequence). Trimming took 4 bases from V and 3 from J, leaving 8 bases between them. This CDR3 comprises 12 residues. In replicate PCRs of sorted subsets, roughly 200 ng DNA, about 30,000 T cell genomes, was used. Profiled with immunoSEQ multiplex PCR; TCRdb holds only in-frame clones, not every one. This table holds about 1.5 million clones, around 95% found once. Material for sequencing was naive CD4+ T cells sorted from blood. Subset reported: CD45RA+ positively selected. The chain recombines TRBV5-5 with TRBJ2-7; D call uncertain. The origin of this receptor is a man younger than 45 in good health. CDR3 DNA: TGTGCCAGCAGCCAGCGAGGCTACGAGCAGTACTTC. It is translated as CASSQRGYEQYF.